This T cell receptor (beta chain) came from a study of shared clonotypes between healthy human individuals (dated by TCRdb to 2018 to 2020). For the wider study: Two women and three men aged 18 to 49 years were included in the cohort. Between about 0.8 and 9 billion PBMCs per donor were obtained by leukapheresis. For each donor, three plates each were used for CD4 naive and CD4 memory, two plates were used for CD8 naive, and one plate was used for CD8 memory. Blood TCR repertoires of a handful of healthy adults were deeply sequenced to estimate repertoire size and the extent of clonotype sharing between individuals. Libraries were prepared and TCR repertoires were sequenced by different laboratories using diverse techniques, in order to increase sequencing depth and limit assay-specific biases.

Study-wide conclusions, independent of this receptor: Across a few donors, 5% to 6% of naive CD4, around 3.5% of naive CD8, 2% to 2.5% of memory CD4, and roughly 0.4% of memory CD8 clonotypes were shared. Based on pairwise subsampling, the degree of clonotype sharing among donors was expected to be affected by sequencing depth. The genetic and exposure-history diversity represented was limited by the small number of donors. Estimated clonotype richness was generally larger for naive than for memory subsets. Only blood was sampled, and tissue TCR repertoires likely differ from those in blood. Incomplete sequencing was indicated by rarefaction of sorted-subset datasets, despite the large sequencing depth. Compared with non-shared clonotypes, the clonotypes found in all four sorted-subset donors had higher generation probabilities.

Using the deep immunoSEQ assay, TCR CDR3 regions were amplified from genomic DNA by multiplex PCR. Extracted genomic DNA from each cell subset was distributed evenly across all wells of several immunoSEQ 96-well plates, and each plate was treated as a replicate. For sorted subsets, around 200 ng genomic DNA, equal to 25,000 to 35,000 T cell genomes, was loaded into each replicate PCR. Purified libraries were measured with a Qubit 3.0 fluorometer, size-checked on a Bioanalyzer 2100, and measured again with the KAPA Library Quantification kit. Each immunoSEQ 96-well plate was sequenced on its own single-read 150-cycle Illumina NextSeq 550 flow cell. On the authors' methods: Because the immunoSEQ output included only junctional sequences and no quality scores, the filtering could not be the same as the filtering used for full-length reads. To assign V/J genes and CDR3, sequences were annotated against IMGT germline references using PyIR, a Python wrapper for IgBLAST v1.9. Reads were filtered out if the reads had weak V/J assignments (E-value above 1e-6), no CDR3, stop codons, out-of-frame junctions, or ambiguous translated residues. V3J clonotypes were defined as sequences sharing the same inferred V gene, J gene, and CDR3 amino acid sequence. To compute the percentage overlap between repertoires, the number of shared unique clonotypes was divided by the size of the smaller repertoire. Richness of each repertoire was evaluated using RTK rarefaction, the Chao1 estimator, and Recon v2.1 estimates of unobserved clonotypes. OLGA was used to compute generation probabilities for all TCRbeta clonotypes that the gDNA method yielded from a handful of donors. Not all clones reach the TCRdb copy of this immuneACCESS table, which keeps in-frame sequences only. Checked studies attribute under half of the gap to unresolved V genes and leave the rest unexplained. Clonal size and the V and J genes are those of that table, whereas D and trimming came from the DNA. This sample is represented by about 380,000 clones; 95% to 97% of them were singletons. The ten largest clones add up to 0.32% of the sample.

Donors were healthy HIV-negative adults with no recently reported acute infections or vaccinations. Every donor was a Caucasian adult living in Nashville, Tennessee, USA. CD8 memory samples consisted of magnetically selected CD45RO+ cells combined with CCR7-negative CD45RA+ effector memory (TemRA) cells. Blood was collected by leukapheresis, and PBMCs were isolated by Ficoll-Histopaque density gradient centrifugation and then cryopreserved in liquid nitrogen vapor phase. Analytical flow cytometry was used to check the purity and quantity of every magnetically sorted T cell population. From each sorted fraction, genomic DNA was isolated and quantified by UV absorbance on a Nanodrop 2000c. A note on this clone: Its binding antigen is unknown. The input lacks base qualities; no much larger clone sits a single base away.

The trim is 2 bases for V and 0 bases for J, with a gap of 11 bases between the germline ends. CDR1 and CDR2 are read off the germline V gene (reference sequence) as GTSNPN and SVGIG. From the cysteine through the phenylalanine, the CDR3 covers 15 amino acids. The entry retains the CDR3 DNA only, 45 bases that are in frame from base 1. The receptor's source is a man younger than 40 in good health. The chain joins TRBV30 to TRBJ2-4; no D gene can be assigned with confidence. The material sequenced was memory CD8+ T cells sorted from blood. The sample's cell subset or site label, in plain terms: CD45RO+ cells pooled with CCR7-negative TemRA cells. The DNA sequence is TGTGCCTGGAGTACCGGGTCATTAGCCAAAAACATTCAGTACTTC. It specifies CAWSTGSLAKNIQYF.